A selection of T cell receptor beta chains follows, all from one sample in a study of T cell changes during pregnancy in multiple sclerosis. Generated by immunoSEQ multiplex PCR, the TCRdb table keeps only in-frame clones and is missing some. The table records 70,000 to 75,000 clones, more than 90% of them present only once. Sequenced here: peripheral blood, sampled in the second trimester of pregnancy. These receptors all stem from a female donor in good health, enrolled as a control in a pregnancy study. Each CDR3 is given with its conserved first and last residue. The order of the fields is J gene, D gene, V gene, clone size, CDR3 protein, CDR3 DNA. A D gene is named only where the DNA matches it firmly. Part of the rows lack a size; the others show once, few, many or a class for expanded clones.

TRBJ1-1 TRBD1 TRBV27 NA CASLDRVGTEAFF TGTGCCAGCCTCGACAGGGTGGGCACTGAAGCTTTCTTT
TRBJ1-4 TRBD1 TRBV4-3 NA CASSFLRGTGNEKLFF TGCGCCAGCAGCTTCCTTCGGGGGACAGGTAATGAAAAACTGTTTTTT
TRBJ1-1 NA TRBV9 few CASTQGRDTEAFF TGTGCCAGCACCCAGGGGAGGGACACTGAAGCTTTCTTT
TRBJ1-1 NA TRBV15 NA CATSPTGGLEAFF TGTGCCACCAGCCCGACAGGCGGGCTTGAAGCTTTCTTT
TRBJ2-3 TRBD2 TRBV7-2 NA CASSLGGLAGGDTQYF TGTGCCAGCAGCTTAGGGGGACTAGCGGGGGGTGATACGCAGTATTTT
TRBJ1-6 TRBD1 TRBV28 NA CASSLFWTGAYSPLHF TGTGCCAGCAGTTTATTTTGGACAGGTGCCTATTCACCCCTCCACTTT
TRBJ1-3 NA TRBV7-2 NA CASSLGPLSGSGNTIYF TGTGCCAGCAGCTTAGGTCCGCTGTCCGGGTCGGGAAACACCATATATTTT
TRBJ1-5 NA TRBV30 NA CAWSLPTVSNQPQHF TGTGCCTGGAGTCTCCCTACAGTGAGCAATCAGCCCCAGCATTTT
TRBJ2-7 TRBD1 TRBV28 once CASSPPTGDEQYF TGTGCCAGCAGCCCTCCGACAGGGGATGAGCAGTACTTC
TRBJ1-1 NA TRBV6-1 few CASSDRWGWGEAFF TGTGCCAGCAGTGATAGGTGGGGCTGGGGAGAAGCTTTCTTT
TRBJ1-2 NA TRBV5-6 NA CASSLREGVHGYTF TGTGCCAGCAGCCTCAGGGAAGGGGTCCATGGCTACACCTTC
TRBJ2-2 NA TRBV29-1 NA CSVGPRSNTGELFF TGCAGCGTTGGCCCCAGATCGAACACCGGGGAGCTGTTTTTT
TRBJ2-1 NA TRBV15 NA CATSREPLTFNEQFF TGTGCCACCAGCAGAGAACCACTAACCTTCAATGAGCAGTTCTTC
TRBJ1-6 NA TRBV4-2 few CASSQGDSRNSPLHF TGTGCCAGCAGCCAAGGAGACAGTAGAAATTCACCCCTCCACTTT
TRBJ1-1 NA TRBV20-1 NA CSAQENTEAFF TGCAGTGCCCAGGAGAACACTGAAGCTTTCTTT
TRBJ1-1 TRBD1 TRBV4-2 NA CASSQDRDRVAEAFF TGTGCCAGCAGCCAAGATCGCGACAGGGTGGCTGAAGCTTTCTTT
TRBJ2-1 TRBD2 TRBV2 NA CASSESGGINEQFF TGTGCCAGCAGTGAGAGCGGGGGAATCAATGAGCAGTTCTTC
TRBJ1-3 NA TRBV29-1 NA CSDADIHSGNTIYF TGCAGCGACGCTGACATCCACTCTGGAAACACCATATATTTT
TRBJ1-1 TRBD1 TRBV18 once CASSPRTGKNTEAFF TGTGCCAGCTCACCTAGGACAGGGAAAAACACTGAAGCTTTCTTT
TRBJ2-2 TRBD2 TRBV11-2 NA CASSRGGSAGELFF TGTGCCAGCAGCCGGGGGGGCTCGGCTGGGGAGCTGTTTTTT
TRBJ2-5 TRBD2 TRBV5-4 NA CASSRLAGQETQYF TGTGCCAGCAGCCGACTAGCGGGGCAAGAGACCCAGTACTTC
TRBJ1-6 NA TRBV7-6 NA CASSRRVSGDSPLHF TGTGCCAGCAGCCGTCGGGTCTCGGGAGATTCACCCCTCCACTTT
TRBJ2-3 TRBD2 TRBV9 NA CASGTSGESTQYF TGTGCCAGCGGGACTAGCGGGGAGTCTACGCAGTATTTT
TRBJ1-1 NA TRBV10-3 NA CAISGQAMNTEAFF TGTGCCATCAGTGGACAGGCCATGAACACTGAAGCTTTCTTT
TRBJ1-5 TRBD1 TRBV5-1 NA CASSPSDRTNQPQHF TGCGCCAGCAGCCCGTCGGACAGGACGAATCAGCCCCAGCATTTT
TRBJ2-7 TRBD1 TRBV11-2 NA CASSLSGTVIHEQYF TGTGCCAGCAGCTTATCCGGGACAGTCATCCACGAGCAGTACTTC
TRBJ1-6 NA TRBV5-4 NA CASSLPGNSPLHF TGTGCCAGCAGCTTGCCGGGTAATTCACCCCTCCACTTT
TRBJ1-5 TRBD1 TRBV6-5 NA CASRESDRANQPQHF TGTGCCAGCAGGGAGTCGGACAGGGCCAATCAGCCCCAGCATTTT
TRBJ2-5 NA TRBV6-1 NA CASSEGLSETQYF TGTGCCAGCAGTGAAGGCCTATCGGAGACCCAGTACTTC
TRBJ1-6 TRBD1 TRBV6-5 NA CASSYDRVSPLHF TGTGCCAGCAGTTACGACAGGGTTTCACCCCTCCACTTT
TRBJ1-2 NA TRBV28 NA CASSPQRVSYTF TGTGCCAGCAGCCCACAGCGGGTTAGCTACACCTTC
TRBJ1-3 NA TRBV6-5 NA CASRPNGGPGNTIYF TGTGCCAGCAGACCTAACGGGGGGCCGGGAAACACCATATATTTT
TRBJ2-7 NA TRBV30 NA CAFTDMTRSYEQYF TGTGCCTTCACGGACATGACCCGCTCCTACGAGCAGTACTTC
TRBJ1-1 NA TRBV6-5 NA CASSQRRVLMTEAFF TGTGCCAGCAGTCAACGCAGGGTTTTGATGACTGAAGCTTTCTTT
TRBJ2-1 NA TRBV6-5 NA CASSYSGRGDYNEQFF TGTGCCAGCAGTTACTCTGGCAGGGGAGACTACAATGAGCAGTTCTTC
TRBJ1-2 TRBD1 TRBV19 once CASTYMPDRANYGYTF TGTGCCAGTACTTATATGCCGGACAGGGCTAACTATGGCTACACCTTC
TRBJ2-7 TRBD1 TRBV4-3 NA CASSPWTGDEQYF TGCGCCAGCAGCCCATGGACAGGCGACGAGCAGTACTTC
TRBJ1-2 NA TRBV7-9 NA CASSLVQAHGYTF TGTGCCAGCAGCTTAGTACAGGCGCATGGCTACACCTTC
TRBJ2-6 NA TRBV5-4 once CASSLVTRSGANVLTF TGTGCCAGCAGCTTGGTTACTAGATCTGGGGCCAACGTCCTGACTTTC
TRBJ2-7 TRBD1 TRBV13 NA CASSFGTALEQYF TGTGCCAGCAGCTTTGGGACAGCATTGGAGCAGTACTTC
TRBJ2-2 TRBD2 TRBV30 once CAWSLGLAGGRGELFF TGTGCCTGGAGTTTAGGACTAGCGGGGGGCCGCGGGGAGCTGTTTTTT
TRBJ1-5 NA TRBV7-2 NA CASSSGPYQPQHF TGTGCCAGCAGCTCAGGTCCCTATCAGCCCCAGCATTTT
TRBJ1-1 TRBD1 TRBV29-1 few CSVEDGRGQDTEAFF TGCAGCGTTGAAGATGGCAGGGGGCAGGACACTGAAGCTTTCTTT
TRBJ2-1 TRBD2 TRBV28 NA CASRQETSGGNEQFF TGTGCCAGCAGACAAGAGACTAGCGGGGGCAATGAGCAGTTCTTC
TRBJ2-3 TRBD2 TRBV10-3 NA CAISDPGLATDTQYF TGTGCCATCAGTGATCCGGGACTAGCTACAGATACGCAGTATTTT
TRBJ1-2 NA TRBV28 NA CASSWAGTNYGYTF TGTGCCAGCAGTTGGGCAGGAACTAACTATGGCTACACCTTC
TRBJ1-2 NA TRBV7-8 NA CASSLGGYGYTF TGTGCCAGCAGCTTAGGAGGATATGGCTACACCTTC
TRBJ2-3 TRBD2 TRBV4-3 NA CASSPRLAGEITDTQYF TGCGCCAGCAGCCCCCGACTAGCGGGGGAGATCACAGATACGCAGTATTTT
TRBJ2-7 TRBD1 TRBV18 NA CASSQDRAYEQYF TGTGCCAGCTCACAGGACAGGGCCTACGAGCAGTACTTC
TRBJ2-1 TRBD2 TRBV4-1 NA CASSLSGGGYNEQFF TGCGCCAGCAGCCTTAGCGGGGGTGGGTACAATGAGCAGTTCTTC
TRBJ1-1 NA TRBV4-3 NA CASSQEPGGFPEAFF TGCGCCAGCAGTCAAGAGCCTGGGGGCTTCCCTGAAGCTTTCTTT
TRBJ2-5 TRBD1 TRBV25-1 NA CASSDPGQAQETQYF TGTGCCAGCAGTGACCCGGGACAGGCTCAAGAGACCCAGTACTTC